The present T cell receptor gamma chain was sequenced within a study of gamma-delta T cells after stem cell transplantation (dated by TCRdb to 2016 to 2018). Library preparation employed RT-PCR. The run used an Illumina MiSeq. TCRdb called clones from the public reads with CATT, and repeated DNA sequences were later combined into one row. The sample data list over a thousand gamma-chain clones, and 60% of these were observed just once. The ten largest clones add up to around 5% of the sample. On this clone itself: Its cognate antigen has yet to be identified. Base quality data are lacking; no much larger clone is found one base away.

The CDR3 has 17 amino acids, counting the end cysteine and phenylalanine. Only the CDR3 region is kept as DNA, spanning 51 bases read in frame from base 1. The V gene remains uncalled, whereas the J gene is TRGJP2. The clonotype comes from a human donor. It is not recorded whose cells these are; they may come from a transplant donor. Sequenced: gamma-delta T cells. The CDR3 region has the sequence CATWDMRKKGSDWIKTF. The nucleotide sequence is TGTGCCACCTGGGATATGAGGAAGAAGGGCAGTGATTGGATCAAGACGTTT.